These 26 T cell receptor beta chains share one sample of origin, sequenced in a study of T cell changes during pregnancy in multiple sclerosis. Sequencing was performed with immunoSEQ multiplex PCR; in TCRdb, only in-frame clones are kept and a portion is missing. The table has 50,000 or so clones, about 92% seen once; the top ten hold around 1.9%. This material consisted of peripheral blood, taken in the second trimester of pregnancy. Receptor source: a female donor with multiple sclerosis, enrolled in a pregnancy study.

This clone was seen just once. The genes are TRBV11-3 and TRBJ2-1; perhaps TRBD2 as D (5 bases). Germline-derived CDR1 and CDR2 are SGHNT and YENEEA. This CDR3 is built from 14 residues. The ends were cut back, 5 bases at V and 6 bases at J, with 14 bases in the middle. The CDR3 reads CASSTGLSGNEQFF. CDR3 coding DNA: TGTGCCAGCAGCACTGGACTCTCCGGCAATGAGCAGTTCTTC.

J is TRBJ2-1 and V is TRBV15; 7 bases are shared with TRBD2. The V gene end was trimmed by 6 bases and the J gene end by 5 bases; junction bases not matched to a gene: 7. Germline V gene sequence: CDR1 LNHNV, CDR2 YYDKDF (reference sequence). This CDR3 region has 14 residues. The CDR3 here is CATSPWREHNEQFF. CDR3 DNA: TGTGCCACCAGTCCTTGGCGGGAGCACAATGAGCAGTTCTTC.

The chain uses TRBV7-2 and TRBJ1-1; 7 positions agree with TRBD1. This CDR3 contains 15 residues. Germline V gene sequence: CDR1 SGHTA, CDR2 FQGNSA. J lost 1 base, V lost 5 bases, and 7 bases had no gene match. CDR3 sequence reads: CASSLYRGSNTEAFF. The CDR3 DNA is TGTGCCAGCAGCCTTTACAGGGGCTCGAACACTGAAGCTTTCTTT. Complete variable domain (other parts from reference TRBV7-2 and TRBJ1-1): GAGVSQSPSNKVTEKGKDVELRCDPISGHTALYWYRQSLGQGLEFLIYFQGNSAPDKSGLPSDRFSAERTGGSVSTLTIQRTQQEDSAVYLCASSLYRGSNTEAFFGQGTRLTVV.

The chain employs TRBV12-5 and TRBJ2-7; 8 nucleotides line up with TRBD1. This CDR3 has 14 residues. Per germline, CDR1 LGHNT and CDR2 FRNRAP. After removal of 9 bases from V and 6 bases from J, the junction contained 13 bases not matched to a gene. In DNA form, the CDR3 reads TGTGCTAGGCTTCCGGGACAGGCTCTCCGCGAGCAGTACTTC. It is translated as CARLPGQALREQYF.

V usage is TRBV5-4 and J usage is TRBJ2-6, with D unclear. Deletions cut 1 base from V and 4 bases from J, with 12 bases between. CDR3 length: 16 residues. The V gene's germline CDR1 is SGHNT and CDR2 YYREEE (reference sequence). The CDR3 DNA reads as TGTGCCAGCAGCTTGCAACCGATGGGCGGGGCCAACGTCCTGACTTTC. Translated, it gives CASSLQPMGGANVLTF.

V and J are TRBV30 and TRBJ2-7, with D possibly TRBD1 on 5 matching bases. The CDR3 runs 15 residues. CDR1 is GTSNPN and CDR2 is SVGIG in the germline V gene (reference sequence). V dropped 2 bases and J dropped 4 bases, with 18 bases sitting between them. CDR3 sequence: CAWSLPGVGPYEQYF. The CDR3 nucleotides read TGTGCCTGGAGTTTACCCGGTGTGGGGCCGTACGAGCAGTACTTC.

The J gene is TRBJ2-5, the V gene TRBV5-1; the match to TRBD1 covers 7 bases. Germline CDR1 is SGHRS and CDR2 is YFSETQ. The CDR3 covers 16 residues. V was clipped by 0 bases and J by 7 bases; unmatched bases: 12. The CDR3 DNA follows: TGCGCCAGCAGCTTGGGTCTATTGGGACAGACAGGGACCCAGTACTTC. This translates into CASSLGLLGQTGTQYF. Filled out from reference TRBV5-1 and TRBJ2-5, the complete variable domain reads KAGVTQTPRYLIKTRGQQVTLSCSPISGHRSVSWYQQTPGQGLQFLFEYFSETQRNKGNFPGRFSGRQFSNSRSEMNVSTLELGDSALYLCASSLGLLGQTGTQYFGPGTRLLVL.

This clone has only one observation. V is TRBV28 and J is TRBJ1-2, with 8 bases aligning to TRBD1. Germline V CDR1 and CDR2: MDHEN, SYDVKM. Unmatched junction bases numbered 20, after V lost 5 bases and J lost 0 bases. The CDR3 covers 20 residues. The CDR3 nucleotides are TGTGCCAGCAGTCTCATTCTGGGGACAGGAGATCACTCAGCTAACTATGGCTACACCTTC. Amino acids: CASSLILGTGDHSANYGYTF.

The genes are TRBV29-1 and TRBJ2-1, with D hard to call. Germline V CDR1 and CDR2: SQVTM, ANQGSEA. This CDR3 region has 15 residues. V dropped 1 base and J dropped 0 bases, with 10 bases sitting between them. The CDR3 sequence is CSVEGLRSSYNEQFF. CDR3 sequence (DNA): TGCAGCGTTGAAGGCCTACGTAGCTCCTACAATGAGCAGTTCTTC.

The J gene is TRBJ2-1, the V gene TRBV5-1; the match to TRBD2 covers 12 bases. CDR1 and CDR2 from the germline V gene are SGHRS and YFSETQ. The CDR3 sequence is 15 residues long. Unmatched junction bases numbered 3, after V lost 0 bases and J lost 8 bases. The CDR3 region has the DNA TGCGCCAGCAGCTTGGAGGGACTAGCGGGCCATGAGCAGTTCTTC. Translated, it gives CASSLEGLAGHEQFF.

The chain employs TRBV7-9 and TRBJ2-5; TRBD1 might be the D (6 bases). Germline V gene lookup returns CDR1 SEHNR and CDR2 FQNEAQ (reference sequence). V shed 1 base and J shed 5 bases, with 14 bases lying between them. This CDR3 contains 15 residues. CDR3 in DNA: TGTGCCAGCAGCTTAGTTCCAGGGGCTGGCGAGACCCAGTACTTC. It specifies CASSLVPGAGETQYF. The full variable domain, rest sourced from reference TRBV7-9 and TRBJ2-5, is DTGVSQNPRHKITKRGQNVTFRCDPISEHNRLYWYRQTLGQGPEFLTYFQNEAQLEKSRLLSDRFSAERPKGSFSTLEIQRTEQGDSAMYLCASSLVPGAGETQYFGPGTRLLVL.

In its sample, this clone was seen once. The chain has TRBV5-1 and TRBJ2-3, with TRBD2 matching 11 bases. Germline CDR1 reads SGHRS; CDR2 reads YFSETQ. V was clipped by 4 bases and J by 5 bases; unmatched bases: 9. The CDR3 runs 16 residues. This chain's CDR3 is CASSPEFSGREDTQYF. The CDR3 nucleotides read TGCGCCAGCAGCCCCGAATTTAGCGGGAGGGAAGATACGCAGTATTTT. Full variable domain (rest looked up from reference TRBV5-1 and TRBJ2-3): KAGVTQTPRYLIKTRGQQVTLSCSPISGHRSVSWYQQTPGQGLQFLFEYFSETQRNKGNFPGRFSGRQFSNSRSEMNVSTLELGDSALYLCASSPEFSGREDTQYFGPGTRLTVL.

The V gene is TRBV5-1, the J gene TRBJ1-1; D is ambiguous. CDR3 length equals 12 residues. V dropped 4 bases and J dropped 3 bases, with 7 bases sitting between them. Germline V gene sequence: CDR1 SGHRS, CDR2 YFSETQ. The DNA for the CDR3 is TGCGCCAGCAGCGACGACTACACTGAAGCTTTCTTT. Protein: CASSDDYTEAFF.

The chain recombines TRBV18 with TRBJ2-5; D is unclear. The germline V gene encodes CDR1 KGHSH and CDR2 LQKENI. CDR3 length: 14 amino acids. V was trimmed by 1 base and J by 6 bases, leaving 12 bases between them. The CDR3 DNA is TGTGCCAGCTCACCACTTTCCGGAGCGCAGACCCAGTACTTC. This codes for CASSPLSGAQTQYF.

This rearrangement joins TRBV5-4 to TRBJ2-1; perhaps TRBD1 as D (6 bases). The CDR3 contains 13 residues. CDR1 and CDR2 (germline): SGHNT, YYREEE (reference sequence). The germline V and J ends were trimmed by 6 bases and 4 bases, with 11 bases remaining between them. The CDR3, as DNA: TGTGCCAGCACCCAAGGACAGTACAATGAGCAGTTCTTC. Amino acid sequence: CASTQGQYNEQFF.

J is TRBJ2-1 and V is TRBV5-1; 13 positions agree with TRBD2. J lost 6 bases, V lost 5 bases, and 5 bases had no gene match. Germline V gene lookup returns CDR1 SGHRS and CDR2 YFSETQ. The CDR3 loop spans 15 amino acids. CDR3 in amino acids: CASREGLAGPNEQFF. The DNA of the CDR3 is TGCGCCAGCAGAGAGGGACTAGCGGGACCCAATGAGCAGTTCTTC. The entire variable domain, with the rest obtained from reference TRBV5-1 and TRBJ2-1, is as follows: KAGVTQTPRYLIKTRGQQVTLSCSPISGHRSVSWYQQTPGQGLQFLFEYFSETQRNKGNFPGRFSGRQFSNSRSEMNVSTLELGDSALYLCASREGLAGPNEQFFGPGTRLTVL.

The genes are TRBV7-9 and TRBJ1-2; TRBD1 matches 7 bases. This CDR3 comprises 14 residues. Germline trimming cut 3 bases from V and 2 bases from J; bases unmatched to any gene: 3. CDR1 is SEHNR and CDR2 is FQNEAQ in the germline V gene (reference sequence). The CDR3 DNA follows: TGTGCCAGCAGCTTTACAGGGGAAAACTATGGCTACACCTTC. It translates to CASSFTGENYGYTF.

The chain uses TRBV29-1 and TRBJ2-5; 7 positions match TRBD1. CDR1 is SQVTM and CDR2 is ANQGSEA in the germline V gene. This CDR3 has 12 amino acids. The V segment lost 8 bases and the J segment 2 bases; nucleotides outside the gene matches: 5. The CDR3 loop is CSTGTEQETQYF. CDR3 coding DNA: TGCAGCACGGGGACAGAACAAGAGACCCAGTACTTC.

The chain links TRBV6-5 to TRBJ1-2; TRBD1 might be the D (5 bases). The germline CDR1 and CDR2 sequences are MNHEY and SVGAGI. This CDR3 contains 13 residues. The ends were cut back, 0 bases at V and 8 bases at J, with 10 bases in the middle. The CDR3 coding sequence is TGTGCCAGCAGTTACTCGGGGGGAAAGGGCTACACCTTC. Protein product: CASSYSGGKGYTF.

The chain employs TRBV6-6 and TRBJ2-7; TRBD1 matches at 8 bases. The CDR3 covers 11 residues. V trimming: 6 bases; J trimming: 10 bases; junction bases outside the gene matches: 5. Germline CDR1 is MNHNY and CDR2 is SVGAGI (reference sequence). The CDR3 region is CASSLGQGQYF. The CDR3 region has the DNA TGTGCCAGCAGCCTAGGACAGGGACAGTACTTC.

V usage is TRBV28 and J usage is TRBJ2-1, with 10 bases that match TRBD1. CDR3 length equals 15 residues. In germline, CDR1 is MDHEN, CDR2 SYDVKM. Trimming removed 4 bases from V and 7 bases from J; junction bases left unmatched: 7. The CDR3 loop reads CASSSPGQGRNEQFF. The CDR3 DNA reads as TGTGCCAGCAGTTCCCCGGGACAGGGGAGGAATGAGCAGTTCTTC.

The chain's CDR3 is CASKAERRDLVYTGELFF. For the CDR3, the DNA is TGCGCCAGCAAGGCTGAACGCCGGGACTTAGTTTACACCGGGGAGCTGTTTTTT. The V call is TRBV5-1, the J call TRBJ2-2, with a weak D call TRBD2 (6 bases). From germline, CDR1 is SGHRS and CDR2 YFSETQ. The CDR3 runs 18 residues. V shed 6 bases and J shed 3 bases, with 24 bases lying between them.

This clone was picked up one time. This chain uses TRBV11-2 with TRBJ2-3; a weak D match, TRBD2 (5 bases). The CDR3 covers 14 residues. The V gene lost 5 bases and the J gene lost 6 bases, with 15 bases spanning the gap. Germline lookup yields CDR1 SGHAT and CDR2 FQNNGV. In DNA form, the CDR3 reads TGTGCCAGCAGCGTACTAGGGATTTCGGATACGCAGTATTTT. This encodes CASSVLGISDTQYF. Looking up the rest from reference TRBV11-2 and TRBJ2-3 gives the full variable domain: EAGVAQSPRYKIIEKRQSVAFWCNPISGHATLYWYQQILGQGPKLLIQFQNNGVVDDSQLPKDRFSAERLKGVDSTLKIQPAKLEDSAVYLCASSVLGISDTQYFGPGTRLTVL.

The chain uses TRBV28 and TRBJ2-1, with D hard to call. The V and J ends lost 3 bases and 7 bases respectively, with 16 bases between them. From germline, CDR1 is MDHEN and CDR2 SYDVKM. The CDR3 is 15 residues long. The chain's CDR3 is CASSFPYRSRNEQFF. The DNA of the CDR3 is TGTGCCAGCAGTTTTCCCTATAGGAGTCGGAATGAGCAGTTCTTC. Supplemented by reference TRBV28 and TRBJ2-1, the full variable domain reads DVKVTQSSRYLVKRTGEKVFLECVQDMDHENMFWYRQDPGLGLRLIYFSYDVKMKEKGDIPEGYSVSREKKERFSLILESASTNQTSMYLCASSFPYRSRNEQFFGPGTRLTVL.

This clone has just one count. This rearrangement joins TRBV18 to TRBJ2-7; 9 nucleotides line up with TRBD1. The CDR3 is made up of 16 amino acids. V lost 2 bases to trimming and J lost 3 bases; unmatched junction nucleotides: 8. Germline CDR1 KGHSH, CDR2 LQKENI. CDR3 nucleotides: TGTGCCAGCTCACCAATGGGTACAGGGGGCAACTACGAGCAGTACTTC. Its protein product is CASSPMGTGGNYEQYF. Combining the CDR3 with reference TRBV18 and TRBJ2-7 gives the whole variable domain NAGVMQNPRHLVRRRGQEARLRCSPMKGHSHVYWYRQLPEEGLKFMVYLQKENIIDESGMPKERFSAEFPKEGPSILRIQQVVRGDSAAYFCASSPMGTGGNYEQYFGPGTRLTVT.

This sequence joins TRBV6-5 and TRBJ2-7, with 7 positions matching TRBD1. J was trimmed by 8 bases and V by 0 bases; bases with no gene match: 7. The CDR3 loop spans 14 amino acids. Germline CDR1 is MNHEY and CDR2 is SVGAGI. The DNA of the CDR3 is TGTGCCAGCAGTTACTCCGACCGGGACAGTAAGCAGTACTTC. Residues: CASSYSDRDSKQYF.